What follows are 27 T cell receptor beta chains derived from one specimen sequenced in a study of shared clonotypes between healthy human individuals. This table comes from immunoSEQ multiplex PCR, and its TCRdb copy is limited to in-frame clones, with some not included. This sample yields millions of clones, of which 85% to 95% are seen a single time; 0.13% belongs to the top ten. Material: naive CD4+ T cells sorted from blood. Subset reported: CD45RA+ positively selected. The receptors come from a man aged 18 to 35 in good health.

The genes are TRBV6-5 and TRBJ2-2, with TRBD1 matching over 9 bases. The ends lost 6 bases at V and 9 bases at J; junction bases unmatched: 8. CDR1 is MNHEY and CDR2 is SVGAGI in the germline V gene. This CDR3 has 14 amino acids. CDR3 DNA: TGTGCCAGCAGACCTCCGGGACAGGGAAGGGAGCTGTTTTTT. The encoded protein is CASRPPGQGRELFF.

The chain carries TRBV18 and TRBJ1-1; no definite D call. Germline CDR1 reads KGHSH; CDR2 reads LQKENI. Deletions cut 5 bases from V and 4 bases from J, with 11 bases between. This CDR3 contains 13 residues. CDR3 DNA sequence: TGTGCCAGCTCATCAACCCGGGGCACTGAAGCTTTCTTT. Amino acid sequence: CASSSTRGTEAFF. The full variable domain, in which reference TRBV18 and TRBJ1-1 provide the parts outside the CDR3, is NAGVMQNPRHLVRRRGQEARLRCSPMKGHSHVYWYRQLPEEGLKFMVYLQKENIIDESGMPKERFSAEFPKEGPSILRIQQVVRGDSAAYFCASSSTRGTEAFFGQGTRLTVV.

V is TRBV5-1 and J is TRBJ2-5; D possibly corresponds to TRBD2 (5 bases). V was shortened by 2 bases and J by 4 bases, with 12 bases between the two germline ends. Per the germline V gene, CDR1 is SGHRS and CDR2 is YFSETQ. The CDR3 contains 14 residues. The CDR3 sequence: CASSFRTARETQYF. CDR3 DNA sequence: TGCGCCAGCAGCTTCCGGACTGCCCGAGAGACCCAGTACTTC.

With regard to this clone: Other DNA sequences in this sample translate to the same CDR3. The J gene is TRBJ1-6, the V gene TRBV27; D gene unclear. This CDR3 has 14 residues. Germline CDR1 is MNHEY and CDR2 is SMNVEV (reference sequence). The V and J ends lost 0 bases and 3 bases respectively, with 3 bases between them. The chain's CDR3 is CASSLSGYNSPLHF. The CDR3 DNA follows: TGTGCCAGCAGTTTATCCGGCTATAATTCACCCCTCCACTTT.

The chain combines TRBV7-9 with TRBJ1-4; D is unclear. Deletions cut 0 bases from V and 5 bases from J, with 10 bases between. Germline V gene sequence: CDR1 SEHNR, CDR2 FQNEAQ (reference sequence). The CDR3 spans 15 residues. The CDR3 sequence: CASSLAVQENEKLFF. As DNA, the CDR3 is TGTGCCAGCAGCTTAGCGGTACAAGAAAATGAAAAACTGTTTTTT.

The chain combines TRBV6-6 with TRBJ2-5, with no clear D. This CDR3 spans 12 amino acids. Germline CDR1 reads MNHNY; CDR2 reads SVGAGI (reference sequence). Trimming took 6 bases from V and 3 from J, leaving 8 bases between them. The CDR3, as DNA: TGTGCCAGCAGCCCCCGTAAAGAGACCCAGTACTTC. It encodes CASSPRKETQYF.

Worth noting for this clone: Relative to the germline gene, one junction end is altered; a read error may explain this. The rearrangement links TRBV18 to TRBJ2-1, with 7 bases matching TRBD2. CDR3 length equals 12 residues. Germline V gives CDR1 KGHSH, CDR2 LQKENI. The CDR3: CASSPMERGWIF. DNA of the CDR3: TGTGCCAGCTCACCAATGGAGCGGGGATGGATCTTC.

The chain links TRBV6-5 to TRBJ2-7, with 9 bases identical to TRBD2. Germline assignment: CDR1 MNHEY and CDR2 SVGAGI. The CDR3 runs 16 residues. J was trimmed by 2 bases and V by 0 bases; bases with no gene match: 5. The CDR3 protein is CASSYSRSGSPYEQYF. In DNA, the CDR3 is TGTGCCAGCAGTTACTCACGTAGCGGGAGTCCCTACGAGCAGTACTTC.

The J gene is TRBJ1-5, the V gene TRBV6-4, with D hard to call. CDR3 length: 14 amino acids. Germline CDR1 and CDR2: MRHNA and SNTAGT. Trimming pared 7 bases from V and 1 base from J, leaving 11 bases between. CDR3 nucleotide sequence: TGTGCCAGCACTTCGGTTTGGAGCAATCAGCCCCAGCATTTT. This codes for CASTSVWSNQPQHF.

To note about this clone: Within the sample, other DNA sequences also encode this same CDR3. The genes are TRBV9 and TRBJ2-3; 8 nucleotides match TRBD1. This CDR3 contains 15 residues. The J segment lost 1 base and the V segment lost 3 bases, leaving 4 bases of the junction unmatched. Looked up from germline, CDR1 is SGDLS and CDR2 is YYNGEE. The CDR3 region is CASSAGGRGTDTQYF. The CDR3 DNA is TGTGCCAGCAGCGCAGGGGGCCGAGGCACAGATACGCAGTATTTT.

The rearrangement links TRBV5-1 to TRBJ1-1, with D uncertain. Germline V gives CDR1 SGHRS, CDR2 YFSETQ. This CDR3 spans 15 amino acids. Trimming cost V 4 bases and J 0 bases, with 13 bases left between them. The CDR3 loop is CASSRTTQMNTEAFF. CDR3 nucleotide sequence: TGCGCCAGCAGCCGTACGACACAAATGAACACTGAAGCTTTCTTT.

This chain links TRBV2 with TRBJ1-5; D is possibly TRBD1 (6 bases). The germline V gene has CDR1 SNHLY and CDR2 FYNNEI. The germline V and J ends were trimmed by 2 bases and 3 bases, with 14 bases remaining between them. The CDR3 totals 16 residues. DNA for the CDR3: TGTGCCAGCAGTGAAATGTCCCGGGACACCAATCAGCCCCAGCATTTT. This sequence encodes CASSEMSRDTNQPQHF.

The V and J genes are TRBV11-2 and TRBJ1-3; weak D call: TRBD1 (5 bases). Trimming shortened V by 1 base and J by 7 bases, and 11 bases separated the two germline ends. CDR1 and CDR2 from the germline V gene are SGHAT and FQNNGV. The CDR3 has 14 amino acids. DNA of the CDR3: TGTGCCAGCAGCTTAGTAGGGGAAGGCAACACCATATATTTT. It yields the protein CASSLVGEGNTIYF.

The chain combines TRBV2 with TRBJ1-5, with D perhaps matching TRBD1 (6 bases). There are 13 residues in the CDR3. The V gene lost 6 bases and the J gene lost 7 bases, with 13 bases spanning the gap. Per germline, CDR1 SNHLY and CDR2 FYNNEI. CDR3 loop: CASRKEGVQPQHF. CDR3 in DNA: TGTGCCAGCAGAAAGGAGGGGGTGCAGCCCCAGCATTTT.

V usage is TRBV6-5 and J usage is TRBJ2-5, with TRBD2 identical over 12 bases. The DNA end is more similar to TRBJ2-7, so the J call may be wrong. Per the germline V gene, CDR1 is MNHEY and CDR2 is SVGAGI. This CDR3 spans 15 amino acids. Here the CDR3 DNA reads TGTGCCAGACCTCCTAGCGGGAGGGCAGGTTACGAGCAGTACTTC. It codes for CARPPSGRAGYEQYF.

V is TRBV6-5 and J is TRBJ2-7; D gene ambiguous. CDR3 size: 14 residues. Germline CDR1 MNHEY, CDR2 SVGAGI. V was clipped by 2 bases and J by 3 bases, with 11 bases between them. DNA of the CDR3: TGTGCCAGCAGTTACGGGAACAAAGGCTACGAGCAGTACTTC. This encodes CASSYGNKGYEQYF.

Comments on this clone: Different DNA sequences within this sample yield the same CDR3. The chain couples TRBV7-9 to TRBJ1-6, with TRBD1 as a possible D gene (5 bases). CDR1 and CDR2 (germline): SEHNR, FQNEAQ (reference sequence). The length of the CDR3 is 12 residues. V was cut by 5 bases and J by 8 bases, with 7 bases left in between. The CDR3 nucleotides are TGTGCCAGCAGCCTACAGGATTCACCCCTCCACTTT. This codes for CASSLQDSPLHF.

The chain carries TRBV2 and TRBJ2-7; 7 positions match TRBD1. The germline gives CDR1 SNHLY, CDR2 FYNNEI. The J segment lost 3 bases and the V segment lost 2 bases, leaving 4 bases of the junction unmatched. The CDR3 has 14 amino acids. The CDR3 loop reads CASSERGQIYEQYF. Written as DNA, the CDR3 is TGTGCCAGCAGTGAACGGGGACAGATCTACGAGCAGTACTTC.

The CDR3 DNA sequence: TGTGCCAGCCATTCTAGGGGTACCGGGGAGCTGTTTTTT. It is translated as CASHSRGTGELFF. The chain couples TRBV5-6 to TRBJ2-2, with D maybe TRBD1 (5 bases). Trimming removed 7 bases at V and 5 bases at J, with 12 bases between. The CDR3 consists of 13 residues. Germline V gene data show CDR1 as SGHDT and CDR2 as YYEEEE. Based on the CDR3 plus reference TRBV5-6 and TRBJ2-2, the full variable domain is DAGVTQSPTHLIKTRGQQVTLRCSPKSGHDTVSWYQQALGQGPQFIFQYYEEEERQRGNFPDRFSGHQFPNYSSELNVNALLLGDSALYLCASHSRGTGELFFGEGSRLTVL.

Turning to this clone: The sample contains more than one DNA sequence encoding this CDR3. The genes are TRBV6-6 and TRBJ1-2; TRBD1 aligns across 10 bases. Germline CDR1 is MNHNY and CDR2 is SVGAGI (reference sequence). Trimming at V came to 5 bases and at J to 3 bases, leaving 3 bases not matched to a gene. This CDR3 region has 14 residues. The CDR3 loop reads CASSRTGGDYGYTF. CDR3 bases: TGTGCCAGCAGTCGGACAGGGGGAGACTATGGCTACACCTTC.

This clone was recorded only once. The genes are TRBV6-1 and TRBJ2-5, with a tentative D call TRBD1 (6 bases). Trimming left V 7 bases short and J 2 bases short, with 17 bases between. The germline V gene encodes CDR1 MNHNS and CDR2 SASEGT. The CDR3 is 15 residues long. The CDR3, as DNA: TGTGCCAGCACCTCACGGCAGGGGATACAAGAGACCCAGTACTTC. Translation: CASTSRQGIQETQYF.

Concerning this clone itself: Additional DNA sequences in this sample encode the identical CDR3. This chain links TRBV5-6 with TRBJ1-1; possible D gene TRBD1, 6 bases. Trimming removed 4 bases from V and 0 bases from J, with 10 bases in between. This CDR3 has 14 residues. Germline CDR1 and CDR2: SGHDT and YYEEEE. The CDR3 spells CASSPTGLNTEAFF. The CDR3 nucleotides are TGTGCCAGCAGCCCGACAGGACTGAACACTGAAGCTTTCTTT.

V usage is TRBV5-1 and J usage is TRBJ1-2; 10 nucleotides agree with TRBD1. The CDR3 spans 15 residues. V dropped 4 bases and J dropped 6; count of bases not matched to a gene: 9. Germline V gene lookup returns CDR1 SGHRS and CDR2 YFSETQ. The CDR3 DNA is TGCGCCAGCAGCAGCGGACAGGGGGAAGGGCATGGCTACACCTTC. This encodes CASSSGQGEGHGYTF. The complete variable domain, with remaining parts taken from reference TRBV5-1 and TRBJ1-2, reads KAGVTQTPRYLIKTRGQQVTLSCSPISGHRSVSWYQQTPGQGLQFLFEYFSETQRNKGNFPGRFSGRQFSNSRSEMNVSTLELGDSALYLCASSSGQGEGHGYTFGSGTRLTVV.

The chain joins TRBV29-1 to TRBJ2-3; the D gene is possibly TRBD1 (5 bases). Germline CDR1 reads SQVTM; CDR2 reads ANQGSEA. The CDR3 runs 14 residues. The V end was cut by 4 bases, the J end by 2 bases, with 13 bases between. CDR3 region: CSVAQQALTDTQYF. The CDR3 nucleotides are TGCAGCGTTGCCCAACAGGCACTCACAGATACGCAGTATTTT.

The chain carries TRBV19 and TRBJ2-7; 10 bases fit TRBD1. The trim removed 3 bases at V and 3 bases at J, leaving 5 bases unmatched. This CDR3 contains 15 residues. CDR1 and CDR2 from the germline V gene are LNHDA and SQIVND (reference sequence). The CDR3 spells CASSIRDRGGYEQYF. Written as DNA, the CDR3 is TGTGCCAGTAGTATTAGGGACAGGGGCGGCTACGAGCAGTACTTC.

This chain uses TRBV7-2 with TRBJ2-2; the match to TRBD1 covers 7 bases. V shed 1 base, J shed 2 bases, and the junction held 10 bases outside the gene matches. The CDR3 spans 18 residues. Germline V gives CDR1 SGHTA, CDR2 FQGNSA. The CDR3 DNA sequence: TGTGCCAGCAGCTTAGTGGCTCTCAGGGGGAGCAACACCGGGGAGCTGTTTTTT. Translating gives CASSLVALRGSNTGELFF.

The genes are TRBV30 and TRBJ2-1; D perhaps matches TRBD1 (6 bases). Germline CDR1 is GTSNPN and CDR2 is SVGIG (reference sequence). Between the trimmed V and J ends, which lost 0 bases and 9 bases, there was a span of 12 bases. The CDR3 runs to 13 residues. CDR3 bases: TGTGCCTGGAGTGTAGGGACATTCGGTGAGCAGTTCTTC. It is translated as CAWSVGTFGEQFF.